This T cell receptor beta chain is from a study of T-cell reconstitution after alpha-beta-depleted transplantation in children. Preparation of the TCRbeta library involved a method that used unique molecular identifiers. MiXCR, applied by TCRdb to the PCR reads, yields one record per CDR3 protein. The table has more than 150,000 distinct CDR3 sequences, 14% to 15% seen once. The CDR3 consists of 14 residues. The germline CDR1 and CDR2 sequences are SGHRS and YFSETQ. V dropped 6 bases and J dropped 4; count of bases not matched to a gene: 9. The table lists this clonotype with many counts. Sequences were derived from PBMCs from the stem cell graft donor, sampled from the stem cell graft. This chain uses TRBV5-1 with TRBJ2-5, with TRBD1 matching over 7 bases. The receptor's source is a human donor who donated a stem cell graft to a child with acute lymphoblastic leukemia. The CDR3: CASTPGAGGETQYF. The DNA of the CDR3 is TGCGCCAGCACCCCCGGGGCAGGGGGAGAGACCCAGTACTTC. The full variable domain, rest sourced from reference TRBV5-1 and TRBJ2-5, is KAGVTQTPRYLIKTRGQQVTLSCSPISGHRSVSWYQQTPGQGLQFLFEYFSETQRNKGNFPGRFSGRQFSNSRSEMNVSTLELGDSALYLCASTPGAGGETQYFGPGTRLLVL.